The subject of this entry is one TCR beta chain. Its antigen is unidentified. This record belongs to a study of T cell responses to AZD1222 COVID-19 vaccine. Study results and limitations: Spike was spanned by vaccine-associated CD4 TCRs, which were dominant at 160-218 and 743-854. Receipt of two AZD1222 doses was followed by a rise in Spike-specific TCR breadth and depth. Donors in the cohort were predominantly white British and more often female, and clonal diversity was possibly underestimated.

The CDR3 is 15 amino acids. CDR1 is LNHNV, CDR2 YYDKDF, per germline (reference sequence). Between the trimmed V and J ends, which lost 9 bases and 5 bases, there was a span of 20 bases. Produced via immunoSEQ multiplex PCR; TCRdb's table is partial and in-frame only. The table has about 130,000 clones, about 91% seen once; the top ten hold 1.5% to 2%. Sequences were derived from peripheral blood, sampled 28 days after the second AZD1222 dose. This rearrangement joins TRBV15 to TRBJ2-1; perhaps D is TRBD1 or TRBD2 (5 bases each). This TCR was recovered from an adult who received the AZD1222 COVID-19 vaccine. The CDR3 spells CATGTLRGRDNEQFF. The CDR3 region has the DNA TGTGCCACGGGGACCTTGAGGGGTAGGGACAATGAGCAGTTCTTC.